The TCR beta chain described here comes from a study of T cell responses to AZD1222 COVID-19 vaccine. Study-wide points: Spike-specific TCR breadth and depth went up after people got two AZD1222 doses. The span of vaccine-associated CD4 TCRs extended across spike, with dominance at 160-218 and 743-854.

Libraries were prepared by immunoSEQ multiplex PCR; TCRdb keeps only in-frame clonotypes and omits some of them. The sample records 150,000 to 200,000 clones, just over 85% being singletons. Comments on this clone: The target antigen is unknown.

The V and J ends lost 0 bases and 5 bases respectively, with 11 bases between them. The CDR3 sequence is 14 residues long. CDR1 SGDLS and CDR2 YYNGEE come from the germline V gene. The V call is TRBV9, the J call TRBJ2-5, with a tentative D call TRBD1 (5 bases). The material was peripheral blood, obtained on day 0 of AZD1222 vaccination. The source is an adult in good health. The CDR3: CASSVEAGLETQYF. DNA for the CDR3: TGTGCCAGCAGCGTAGAGGCAGGGTTGGAGACCCAGTACTTC.